Listed here are 12 T cell receptor beta chains from one sample, sequenced in a study of T cells in Graves' hyperthyroidism and ophthalmopathy. TCR beta CDR3 regions were amplified from RNA transcripts. In the first-round RT-PCR of the TCR CDR3, the HTBI primer set was used. TCRdb passed the multiplex PCR reads through MiXCR, listing each CDR3 protein once. The table has roughly 650,000 distinct CDR3 sequences, roughly a sixth seen once. The specimen sequenced was blood. The receptors originated from a woman in her forties with Graves' ophthalmopathy.

This clonotype occurred many times. The rearrangement uses TRBV20-1 and TRBJ1-1, with D hard to call. The CDR3 is 15 residues long. V was trimmed by 3 bases and J by 2 bases, leaving 16 bases between them. The germline gives CDR1 DFQATT, CDR2 SNEGSKA (reference sequence). Here the CDR3 DNA reads TGCAGTGCTAGTGTTAGCTTTCGGGTAAACACTGAAGCTTTCTTT. Its protein product is CSASVSFRVNTEAFF.

The table lists this clonotype with many counts. CDR3 amino acids: CASSLGGANYGYTF. The CDR3 nucleotides read TGTGCCAGCAGCTTAGGGGGAGCTAACTATGGCTACACCTTC. This sequence joins TRBV11-2 and TRBJ1-2; D is unresolved. The ends were cut back, 1 base at V and 0 bases at J, with 6 bases in the middle. This CDR3 comprises 14 residues. Germline V CDR1 and CDR2: SGHAT, FQNNGV.

This clonotype came up many times. The rearrangement joins TRBV20-1 to TRBJ2-5; 7 bases are shared with TRBD2. The germline gives CDR1 DFQATT, CDR2 SNEGSKA (reference sequence). V lost 2 bases, J lost 0 bases, and 3 bases stayed unmatched. The CDR3 has 14 amino acids. The CDR3 sequence: CSARRLAHQETQYF. For the CDR3, the DNA is TGCAGTGCTAGAAGACTAGCACACCAAGAGACCCAGTACTTC.

About this clonotype itself: This clone may be a read error of a much larger clone one base away. V is TRBV5-1 and J is TRBJ1-6, with unresolved D. The CDR3 runs 15 residues. V lost 4 bases and J 11 bases, leaving 19 bases between the germline ends. Germline V lookup: CDR1 SGHRS, CDR2 YFSETQ. DNA of the CDR3: TGCGCCAGCAGCCCGGGGTGGCCCGCCCATCCACCCCTCCACTTT. It encodes CASSPGWPAHPPLHF.

This clonotype was seen more than once but under ten times. The V and J genes are TRBV6-6 and TRBJ2-7, with 8 bases fitting TRBD1. The CDR3 is made up of 16 amino acids. After removal of 0 bases from V and 3 bases from J, the junction contained 7 bases not matched to a gene. Looked up from germline, CDR1 is MNHNY and CDR2 is SVGAGI (reference sequence). The CDR3 nucleotides are TGTGCCAGCAGTTACTCCCGGCAAGGACAGGGCTACGAGCAGTACTTC. As protein: CASSYSRQGQGYEQYF.

V usage is TRBV19 and J usage is TRBJ2-3, with a weak D call TRBD2 (5 bases). Germline V lookup: CDR1 LNHDA, CDR2 SQIVND (reference sequence). The CDR3 is 15 amino acids. The ends were cut back, 4 bases at V and 6 bases at J, with 17 bases in the middle. In DNA, the CDR3 is TGTGCCAGTAGTAGAGGGTCAGGTCGGTTGGATACGCAGTATTTT. The encoded protein is CASSRGSGRLDTQYF.

This clonotype was picked up many times. V is TRBV12-3 or TRBV12-4 and J is TRBJ2-7; 8 positions match TRBD2. The CDR3 runs to 14 residues. Trimming removed 5 bases from V and 4 bases from J; junction bases left unmatched: 7. The CDR3 protein is CASSAGGAYYEQYF. The CDR3 DNA follows: TGTGCCAGCAGTGCGGGGGGCGCGTATTACGAGCAGTACTTC.

Concerning this clonotype: A much larger clone differs from this one at a single base, so this may be a read error. This sequence joins TRBV25-1 and TRBJ1-1; possible D gene TRBD1, 5 bases. The CDR3 extends over 15 amino acids. The germline gives CDR1 MGHDK, CDR2 SYGVNS. Deletions cut 3 bases from V and 3 bases from J, with 14 bases between. This CDR3 is CASSEPGTVDTEAFF. DNA of the CDR3: TGTGCCAGCAGTGAGCCCGGGACGGTGGACACTGAAGCTTTCTTT.

The chain has TRBV2 and TRBJ2-2; 7 positions match TRBD2. Trimming cost V 4 bases and J 3 bases; bases outside gene matches: 8. Germline CDR1 SNHLY, CDR2 FYNNEI. This CDR3 is 16 amino acids long. CDR3 in DNA: TGTGCCAGCAGTGGTCCGAGGGAGGGGTACACCGGGGAGCTGTTTTTT. It yields the protein CASSGPREGYTGELFF.

In its sample, this clonotype was seen a few times. The chain uses TRBV19 and TRBJ2-1, with TRBD1 matching 10 bases. The CDR3 totals 15 residues. Germline values: CDR1 LNHDA, CDR2 SQIVND (reference sequence). Unmatched junction bases numbered 6, after V lost 3 bases and J lost 7 bases. The CDR3 spells CASSIPGQGRNEQFF. The CDR3 DNA reads as TGTGCCAGTAGTATTCCGGGACAGGGGCGGAATGAGCAGTTCTTC.

This chain links TRBV6-1 with TRBJ1-5; the D gene is possibly TRBD1 (5 bases). This CDR3 comprises 15 residues. V gave up 7 bases and J gave up 0 bases, with 13 bases separating them. In germline, CDR1 is MNHNS, CDR2 SASEGT. The CDR3 loop is CASIVGTASNQPQHF. CDR3 coding DNA: TGTGCCAGCATTGTTGGGACTGCTAGCAATCAGCCCCAGCATTTT.

The rearrangement uses TRBV4-1 and TRBJ1-1; D possibly corresponds to TRBD1 (6 bases). Germline V gene sequence: CDR1 MGHRA, CDR2 YSYEKL. V lost 6 bases to trimming and J lost 6 bases, with 17 bases between them. The CDR3 covers 14 residues. The CDR3 region is CASRVRDTVSEAFF. CDR3 nucleotides: TGCGCCAGCAGAGTCCGGGACACCGTCTCTGAAGCTTTCTTT.